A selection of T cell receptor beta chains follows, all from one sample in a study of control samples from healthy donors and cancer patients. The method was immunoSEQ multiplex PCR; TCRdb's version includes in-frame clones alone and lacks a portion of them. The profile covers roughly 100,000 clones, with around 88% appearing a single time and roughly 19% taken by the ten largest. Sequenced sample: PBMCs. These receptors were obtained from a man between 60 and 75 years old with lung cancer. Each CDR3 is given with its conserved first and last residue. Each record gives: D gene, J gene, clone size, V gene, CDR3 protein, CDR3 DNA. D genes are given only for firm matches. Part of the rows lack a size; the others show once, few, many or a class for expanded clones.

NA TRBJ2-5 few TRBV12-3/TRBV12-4 CASFSGGTTQYF TGTGCCAGCTTTTCAGGAGGGACGACCCAGTACTTC
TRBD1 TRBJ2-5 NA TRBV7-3 CASSLAGGGETQYF TGTGCCAGCAGCTTAGCAGGGGGCGGCGAGACCCAGTACTTC
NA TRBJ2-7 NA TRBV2 CASSEDPVTVPYEQYF TGTGCCAGCAGTGAGGACCCTGTGACAGTACCCTACGAGCAGTACTTC
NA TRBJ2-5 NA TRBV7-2 CASSSVQETQYF TGTGCCAGCAGCTCCGTACAAGAGACCCAGTACTTC
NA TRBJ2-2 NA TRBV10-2 CASSESYTGELFF TGCGCCAGCAGTGAGTCATACACCGGGGAGCTGTTTTTT
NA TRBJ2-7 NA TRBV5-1 CASRVTATHEQYF TGCGCCAGCAGGGTGACGGCGACCCACGAGCAGTACTTC
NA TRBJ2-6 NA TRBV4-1 CASSQEMGGAVAGANVLTF TGCGCCAGCAGCCAAGAAATGGGGGGCGCGGTGGCTGGGGCCAACGTCCTGACTTTC
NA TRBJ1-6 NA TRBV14 CASSQVAGWNSPLHF TGTGCCAGCAGCCAAGTAGCGGGATGGAATTCACCCCTCCACTTT
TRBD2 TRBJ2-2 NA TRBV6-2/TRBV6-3 CASSSLLERGNTGELFF TGTGCCAGCAGTTCCCTTTTAGAGCGGGGTAACACCGGGGAGCTGTTTTTT
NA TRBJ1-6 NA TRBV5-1 CASNLDSGWDSPLHF TGCGCCAGCAACTTGGATTCAGGGTGGGATTCACCCCTCCACTTT
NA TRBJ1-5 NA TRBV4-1 CASSQEDTYSNQPQHF TGCGCCAGCAGCCAAGAGGACACCTATAGCAATCAGCCCCAGCATTTT
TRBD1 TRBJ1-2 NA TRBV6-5 CASSRQGYGYTF TGTGCCAGCAGTCGACAGGGATATGGCTACACCTTC
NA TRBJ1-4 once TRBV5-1 CASSLDPGRDEKLFF TGCGCCAGCAGCTTGGATCCTGGGAGGGATGAAAAACTGTTTTTT
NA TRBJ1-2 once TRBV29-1 CSVEVRSTSNYGYTF TGCAGCGTTGAAGTAAGATCCACATCTAACTATGGCTACACCTTC
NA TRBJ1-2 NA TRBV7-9 CASSLSNREDF TGTGCCAGCAGCTTGTCTAACAGGGAAGACTTC
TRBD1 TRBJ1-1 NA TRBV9 CASSVPGTGEWSTEAFF TGTGCCAGCAGCGTCCCCGGGACAGGGGAGTGGAGCACTGAAGCTTTCTTT
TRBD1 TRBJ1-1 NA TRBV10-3 CAQCMADRANTEAFF TGTGCCCAGTGCATGGCGGACAGGGCGAACACTGAAGCTTTCTTT
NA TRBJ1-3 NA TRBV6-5 CASTAQVSGNTIYF TGTGCCAGCACAGCACAGGTCTCTGGAAACACCATATATTTT
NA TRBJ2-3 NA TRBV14 CASSQGGGVTQNTQYF TGTGCCAGCAGCCAAGGTGGAGGGGTTACACAAAATACGCAGTATTTT
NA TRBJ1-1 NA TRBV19 CASSIVTAKPEAFF TGTGCCAGTAGTATAGTGACGGCTAAACCTGAAGCTTTCTTT
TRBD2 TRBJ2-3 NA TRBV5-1 CASSLGTSGPTDTQYF TGCGCCAGCAGCTTGGGGACTAGCGGGCCCACAGATACGCAGTATTTT
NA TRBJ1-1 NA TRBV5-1 CASSTWGLGTEAFF TGCGCCAGCAGCACCTGGGGCCTTGGGACTGAAGCTTTCTTT
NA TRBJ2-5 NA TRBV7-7 CASSFSVGGGYQETQYF TGTGCCAGCAGCTTCTCGGTCGGCGGGGGCTACCAAGAGACCCAGTACTTC
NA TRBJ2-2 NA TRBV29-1 CSVDGQVDTGELFF TGCAGCGTCGACGGTCAGGTCGACACCGGGGAGCTGTTTTTT
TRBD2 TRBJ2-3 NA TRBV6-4 CASSVQRGDDTQYF TGTGCCAGCAGTGTGCAGCGGGGGGATGATACGCAGTATTTT
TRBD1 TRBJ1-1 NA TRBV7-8 CASSPRTGAISEAFF TGTGCCAGCAGCCCGAGGACAGGGGCGATTAGTGAAGCTTTCTTT
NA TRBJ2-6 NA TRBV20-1 CSASQASGANVLTF TGCAGTGCTAGTCAGGCCTCTGGGGCCAACGTCCTGACTTTC